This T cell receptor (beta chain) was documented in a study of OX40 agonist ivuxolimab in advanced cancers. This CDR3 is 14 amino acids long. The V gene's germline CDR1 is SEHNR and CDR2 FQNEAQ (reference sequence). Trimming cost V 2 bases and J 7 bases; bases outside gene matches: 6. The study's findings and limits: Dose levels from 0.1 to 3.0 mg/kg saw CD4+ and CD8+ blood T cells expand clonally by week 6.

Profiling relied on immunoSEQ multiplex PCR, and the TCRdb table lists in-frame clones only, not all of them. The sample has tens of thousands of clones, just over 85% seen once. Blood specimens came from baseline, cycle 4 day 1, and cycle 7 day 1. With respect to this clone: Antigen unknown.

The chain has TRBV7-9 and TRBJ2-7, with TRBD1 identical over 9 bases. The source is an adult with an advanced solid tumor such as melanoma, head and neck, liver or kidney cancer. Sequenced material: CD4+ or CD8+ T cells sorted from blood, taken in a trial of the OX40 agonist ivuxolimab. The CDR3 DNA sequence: TGTGCCAGCAGCTTATTACAGGGGGCGGGTGAGCAGTACTTC. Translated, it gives CASSLLQGAGEQYF. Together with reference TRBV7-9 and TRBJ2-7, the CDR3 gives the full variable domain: DTGVSQNPRHKITKRGQNVTFRCDPISEHNRLYWYRQTLGQGPEFLTYFQNEAQLEKSRLLSDRFSAERPKGSFSTLEIQRTEQGDSAMYLCASSLLQGAGEQYFGPGTRLTVT.